This T cell receptor (beta chain) was sequenced in a study of regulatory T cells in long-lasting Graves disease. Trimming took 6 bases from V and 4 from J, leaving 7 bases between them. This CDR3 is 11 amino acids long. Looked up from germline, CDR1 is MNHNS and CDR2 is SASEGT. The time point was: persistent/refractory GD, antithyroid drugs over 5 years with positive TRAb. RNA from PBMCs was the source of the TCR library. Study-wide results and limits: There were preferences for TRBV28, TRBJ1-2 and TRBJ2-5 in persistent disease. With 2,500 to 3,000 shared public clonotypes, persistent patients exceeded new patients, who shared approximately 880. Possibly, accuracy suffered from the small sample size.

CDR3 regions were amplified by Arm-PCR using iRepertoire HTBI primers to build TCR beta libraries. Original processing methods: Identified across the samples were fewer than 70 TRBV segments and about 15 TRBJ segments. TCRdb re-analysed the multiplex PCR reads in MiXCR, keeping a single row per CDR3 protein. TCRdb, not the original authors, processed these V and J calls. Of around 510,000 distinct CDR3 sequences listed, less than 25% were seen once; the top ten hold approximately 7.8%. As for this clonotype: Antigen unknown. A much larger clone lies one base from this, so it may be a read error.

This TCR derives from a female donor with Graves disease. The chain joins TRBV6-1 to TRBJ2-7; D might be TRBD2 (5 bases). The source material was peripheral blood mononuclear cells (PBMCs), sampled when the disease was refractory, from a patient treated with antithyroid drugs. The CDR3 is CASSGKYEQYF. The DNA for the CDR3 is TGTGCCAGCAGCGGGAAATACGAGCAGTACTTC.